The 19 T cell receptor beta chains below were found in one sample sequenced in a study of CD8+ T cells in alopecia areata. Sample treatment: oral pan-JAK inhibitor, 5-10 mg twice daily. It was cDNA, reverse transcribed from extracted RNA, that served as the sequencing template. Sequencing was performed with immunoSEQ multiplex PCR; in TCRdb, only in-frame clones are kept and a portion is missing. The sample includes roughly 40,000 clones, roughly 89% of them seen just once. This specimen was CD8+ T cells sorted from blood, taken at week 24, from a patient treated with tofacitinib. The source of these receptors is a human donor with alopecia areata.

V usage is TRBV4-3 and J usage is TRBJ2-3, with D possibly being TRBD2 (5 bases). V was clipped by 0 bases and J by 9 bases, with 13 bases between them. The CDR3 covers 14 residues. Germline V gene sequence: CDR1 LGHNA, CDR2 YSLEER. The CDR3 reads CASSQDRGLSTQYF. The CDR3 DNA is TGCGCCAGCAGCCAAGATCGAGGGTTAAGCACGCAGTATTTT.

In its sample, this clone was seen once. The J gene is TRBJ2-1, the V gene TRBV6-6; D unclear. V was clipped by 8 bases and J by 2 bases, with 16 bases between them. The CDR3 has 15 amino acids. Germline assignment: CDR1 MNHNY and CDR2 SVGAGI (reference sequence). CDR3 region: CASDNGYSTYNEQFF. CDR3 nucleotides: TGTGCCAGCGACAATGGATACTCTACCTACAATGAGCAGTTCTTC.

CDR3 DNA sequence: TGCAGCGTTCGCCTAGCGGGGGGCCCAGATACGCAGTATTTT. The encoded protein is CSVRLAGGPDTQYF. J is TRBJ2-3 and V is TRBV29-1; 11 nucleotides agree with TRBD2. J gave up 4 bases and V 5 bases, and 5 bases lay outside the gene matches. CDR1 and CDR2 (germline): SQVTM, ANQGSEA. The CDR3 runs to 14 residues.

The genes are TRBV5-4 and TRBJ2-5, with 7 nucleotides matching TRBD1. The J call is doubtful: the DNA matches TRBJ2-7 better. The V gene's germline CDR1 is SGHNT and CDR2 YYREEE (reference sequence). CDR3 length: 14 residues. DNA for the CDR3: TGTGCCAGCAGCGACAGGGAATCCTCCTACGAGCAGTACTTC. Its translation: CASSDRESSYEQYF.

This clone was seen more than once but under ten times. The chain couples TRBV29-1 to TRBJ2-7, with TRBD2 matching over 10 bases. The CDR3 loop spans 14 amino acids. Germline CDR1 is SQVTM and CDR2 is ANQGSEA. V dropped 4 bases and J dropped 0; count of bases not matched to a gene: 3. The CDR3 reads CSVVTSGASYEQYF. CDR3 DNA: TGCAGCGTTGTAACTAGCGGGGCCTCCTACGAGCAGTACTTC.

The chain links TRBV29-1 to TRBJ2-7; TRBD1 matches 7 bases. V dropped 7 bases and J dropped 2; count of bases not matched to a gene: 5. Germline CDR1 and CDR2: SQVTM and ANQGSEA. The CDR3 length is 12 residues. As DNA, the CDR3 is TGCAGCGCCCGGGACAGCCCCTACGAGCAGTACTTC. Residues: CSARDSPYEQYF.

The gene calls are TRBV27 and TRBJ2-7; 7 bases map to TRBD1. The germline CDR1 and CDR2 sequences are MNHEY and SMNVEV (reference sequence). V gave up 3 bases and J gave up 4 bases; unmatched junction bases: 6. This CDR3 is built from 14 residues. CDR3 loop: CASSFQDRPYEQYF. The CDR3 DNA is TGTGCCAGCAGTTTCCAGGACAGGCCTTACGAGCAGTACTTC.

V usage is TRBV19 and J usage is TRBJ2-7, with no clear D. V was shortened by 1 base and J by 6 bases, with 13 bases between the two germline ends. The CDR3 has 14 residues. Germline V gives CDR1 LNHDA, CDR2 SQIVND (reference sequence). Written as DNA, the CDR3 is TGTGCCAGTAGTATAGTCCCGGGCGCCCGCGAGCAGTACTTC. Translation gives CASSIVPGAREQYF.

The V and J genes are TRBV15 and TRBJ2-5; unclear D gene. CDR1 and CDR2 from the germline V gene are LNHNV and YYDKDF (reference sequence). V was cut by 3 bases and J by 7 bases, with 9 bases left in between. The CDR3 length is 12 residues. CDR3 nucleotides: TGTGCCACCAGCAGTCGCTCAGGGACCCAGTACTTC. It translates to CATSSRSGTQYF.

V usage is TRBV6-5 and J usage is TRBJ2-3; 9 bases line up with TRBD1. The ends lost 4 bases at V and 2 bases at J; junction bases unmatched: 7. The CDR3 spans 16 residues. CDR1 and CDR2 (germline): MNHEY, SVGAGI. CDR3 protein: CASSSAGQGYTDTQYF. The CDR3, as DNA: TGTGCCAGCAGTTCCGCGGGACAGGGATACACAGATACGCAGTATTTT.

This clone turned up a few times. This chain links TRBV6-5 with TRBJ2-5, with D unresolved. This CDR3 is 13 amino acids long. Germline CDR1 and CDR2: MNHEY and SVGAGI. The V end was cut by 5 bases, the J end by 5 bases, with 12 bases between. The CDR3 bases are TGTGCCAGCAGTCCGCTTCTTCGGGAGACCCAGTACTTC. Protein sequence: CASSPLLRETQYF.

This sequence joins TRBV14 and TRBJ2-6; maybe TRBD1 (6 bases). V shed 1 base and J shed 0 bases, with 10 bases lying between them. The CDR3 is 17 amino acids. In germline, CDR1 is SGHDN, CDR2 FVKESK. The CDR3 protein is CASSQVQGFSGANVLTF. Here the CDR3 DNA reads TGTGCCAGCAGCCAAGTACAGGGTTTCTCTGGGGCCAACGTCCTGACTTTC. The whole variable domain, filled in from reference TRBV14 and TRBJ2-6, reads EAGVTQFPSHSVIEKGQTVTLRCDPISGHDNLYWYRRVMGKEIKFLLHFVKESKQDESGMPNNRFLAERTGGTYSTLKVQPAELEDSGVYFCASSQVQGFSGANVLTFGAGSRLTVL.

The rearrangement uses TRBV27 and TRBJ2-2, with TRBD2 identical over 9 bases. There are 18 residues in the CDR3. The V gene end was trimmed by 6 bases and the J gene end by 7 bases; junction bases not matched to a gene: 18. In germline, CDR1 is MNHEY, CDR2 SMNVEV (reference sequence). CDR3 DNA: TGTGCCAGCAGCCCTACGGATAGCGGGGGCTCTCCGGGCGGGGAGCTGTTTTTT. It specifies CASSPTDSGGSPGGELFF.

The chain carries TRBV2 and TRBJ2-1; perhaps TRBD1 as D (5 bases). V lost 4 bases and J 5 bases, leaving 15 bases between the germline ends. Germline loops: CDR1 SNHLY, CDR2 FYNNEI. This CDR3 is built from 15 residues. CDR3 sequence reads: CASSGYDRDNNEQFF. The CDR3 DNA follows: TGTGCCAGCAGTGGATATGACAGAGATAACAATGAGCAGTTCTTC.

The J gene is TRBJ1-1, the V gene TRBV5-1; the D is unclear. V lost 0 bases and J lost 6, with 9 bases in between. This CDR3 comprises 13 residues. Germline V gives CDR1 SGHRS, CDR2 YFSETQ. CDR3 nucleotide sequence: TGCGCCAGCAGCTTGGCGGGGTGGGCTGAAGCTTTCTTT. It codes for CASSLAGWAEAFF.

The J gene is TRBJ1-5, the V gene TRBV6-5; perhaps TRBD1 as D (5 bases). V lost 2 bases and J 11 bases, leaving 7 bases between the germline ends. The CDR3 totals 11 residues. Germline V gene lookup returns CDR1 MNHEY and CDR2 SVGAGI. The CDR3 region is CASSYGGTQHF. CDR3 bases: TGTGCCAGCAGTTACGGGGGGACCCAGCATTTT.

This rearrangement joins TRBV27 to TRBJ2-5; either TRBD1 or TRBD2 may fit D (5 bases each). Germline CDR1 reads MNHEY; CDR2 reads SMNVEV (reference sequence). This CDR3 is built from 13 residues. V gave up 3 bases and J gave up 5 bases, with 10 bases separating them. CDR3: CASSFAGTETQYF. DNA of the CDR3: TGTGCCAGCAGTTTTGCTGGGACCGAGACCCAGTACTTC.

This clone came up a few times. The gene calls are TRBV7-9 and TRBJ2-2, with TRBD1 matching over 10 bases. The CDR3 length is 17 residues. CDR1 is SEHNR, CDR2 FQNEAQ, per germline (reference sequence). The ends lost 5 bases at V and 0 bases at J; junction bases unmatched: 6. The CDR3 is CASSRPGQGPNTGELFF. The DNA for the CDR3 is TGTGCCAGCAGCCGGCCGGGACAGGGGCCGAACACCGGGGAGCTGTTTTTT.

Here the CDR3 reads CASSLGIPSGNTIYF. The CDR3 DNA reads TGTGCCAGCAGCTTAGGGATCCCCTCTGGAAACACCATATATTTT. This chain links TRBV7-9 with TRBJ1-3; no clear D gene. Trimming removed 1 base from V and 0 bases from J, with 7 bases in between. The germline V gene has CDR1 SEHNR and CDR2 FQNEAQ (reference sequence). The CDR3 extends over 15 amino acids.